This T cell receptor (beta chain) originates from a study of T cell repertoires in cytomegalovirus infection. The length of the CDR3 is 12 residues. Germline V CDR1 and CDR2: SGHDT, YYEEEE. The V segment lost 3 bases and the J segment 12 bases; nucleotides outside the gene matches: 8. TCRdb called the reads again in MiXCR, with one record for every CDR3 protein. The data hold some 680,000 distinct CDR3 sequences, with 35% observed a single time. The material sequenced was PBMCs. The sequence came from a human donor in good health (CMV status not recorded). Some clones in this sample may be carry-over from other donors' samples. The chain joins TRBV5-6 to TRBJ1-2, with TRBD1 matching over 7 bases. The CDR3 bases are TGTGCCAGCAGCTATGGACAGGTCGAGGACACCTTC. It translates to CASSYGQVEDTF.